Included here is one T cell receptor beta chain sequence, with context. Its specificity is not known. The sample comes from a study of T cells in localized non-small cell lung cancer. Study-wide findings and caveats: Within adjacent lung there appeared a median around 57 of the top 100 tumor clones. Because only a single region of the tumor was sequenced, heterogeneity remains possible. Uninvolved adjacent lung showed higher T cell clonality than tumor.

Clones were sequenced by immunoSEQ multiplex PCR, and TCRdb holds only the in-frame ones, with some missing. The table lists tens of thousands of clones, more than 85% of them singletons. The CDR3 sequence is 15 residues long. Trimming at V came to 4 bases and at J to 4 bases, leaving 8 bases not matched to a gene. The germline gives CDR1 SGHDN, CDR2 FVKESK. This specimen consisted of PBMCs, obtained before any cancer treatment. The chain combines TRBV14 with TRBJ1-2; TRBD1 agrees at 8 bases. The receptor's source is a man aged 40 to 69 with stage II lung adenocarcinoma. Here the CDR3 reads CASSRGTGFVYGYTF. The CDR3 DNA is TGTGCCAGCAGCCGAGGGACAGGCTTTGTCTATGGCTACACCTTC.